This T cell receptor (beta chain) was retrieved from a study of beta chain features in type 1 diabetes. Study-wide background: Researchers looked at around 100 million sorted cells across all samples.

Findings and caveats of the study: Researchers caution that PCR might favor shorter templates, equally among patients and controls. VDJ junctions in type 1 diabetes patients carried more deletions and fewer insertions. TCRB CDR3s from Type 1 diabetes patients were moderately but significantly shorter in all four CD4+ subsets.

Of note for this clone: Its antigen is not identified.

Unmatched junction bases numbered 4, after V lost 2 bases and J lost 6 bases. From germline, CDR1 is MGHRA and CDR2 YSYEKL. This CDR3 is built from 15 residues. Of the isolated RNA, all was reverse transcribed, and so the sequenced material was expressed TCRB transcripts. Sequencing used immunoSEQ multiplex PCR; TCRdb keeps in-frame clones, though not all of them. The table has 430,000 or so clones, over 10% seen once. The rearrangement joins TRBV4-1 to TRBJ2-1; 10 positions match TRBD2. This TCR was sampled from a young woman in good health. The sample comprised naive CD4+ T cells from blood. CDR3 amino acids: CASSQLGTSANEQFF. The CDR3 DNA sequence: TGCGCCAGCAGCCAACTCGGGACTAGCGCCAATGAGCAGTTCTTC.